Sequencing of this T cell receptor (beta chain) was carried out in a study of OX40 agonist ivuxolimab in advanced cancers. Overall study: Prior therapy, whether anti-PD-1, anti-PD-L1 or anti-CTLA-4, was allowed, and 35% to 40% had some.

Overall study findings and caveats: Among the least clonally expanded were partial responders at 0.1-3.0 mg/kg. Dose levels from 0.1 to 3.0 mg/kg saw CD4+ and CD8+ blood T cells expand clonally by week 6.

Germline lookup yields CDR1 MGHDK and CDR2 SYGVNS. The V gene lost 4 bases and the J gene lost 6 bases, with 10 bases spanning the gap. The CDR3 extends over 13 amino acids. Notes on this clone: What it recognizes is unknown.

The assay was immunoSEQ multiplex PCR, and TCRdb's table has in-frame clones only and misses some. The sample comprises around 100,000 clones, 75% to 95% of which are singletons, and 2% to 3% rests with the top ten. This clonotype was sampled from an adult with an advanced solid tumor such as melanoma, head and neck, liver or kidney cancer. Source: CD4+ or CD8+ T cells sorted from blood, taken in a trial of the OX40 agonist ivuxolimab. J is TRBJ2-1 and V is TRBV25-1; D is possibly TRBD1 (6 bases). The DNA for the CDR3 is TGTGCCAGCAGTGCCCAGGGGAGCAATGAGCAGTTCTTC. This translates into CASSAQGSNEQFF.